This passage covers 7 T cell receptor beta chains from one sample sequenced in a study of technical replicates of blood from a handful of donors. The repertoire was sequenced with immunoSEQ multiplex PCR; TCRdb's copy has only in-frame clones and lacks some. The table shows about 80,000 clones, with 97% occurring only once. What was sequenced was T cells isolated from PBMCs. These TCRs come from a human donor in good health.

This chain uses TRBV4-1 with TRBJ2-7; possibly TRBD2 for D (5 bases). The CDR3 has 17 residues. V lost 4 bases, J lost 3 bases, and 22 bases lay in between. The germline V gene encodes CDR1 MGHRA and CDR2 YSYEKL. As DNA, the CDR3 is TGCGCCAGCAGCCGCCTCTTACAAACCGGGGTAAACTACGAGCAGTACTTC. Protein: CASSRLLQTGVNYEQYF.

The chain couples TRBV4-1 to TRBJ1-4, with D possibly being TRBD1 (6 bases). V lost 3 bases and J lost 8, with 10 bases in between. The length of the CDR3 is 13 residues. Germline V gene lookup returns CDR1 MGHRA and CDR2 YSYEKL. CDR3 region: CASSQDSREKLFF. For the CDR3, the DNA is TGCGCCAGCAGCCAGGACAGTCGGGAAAAACTGTTTTTT.

V and J are TRBV10-3 and TRBJ2-5; 11 bases line up with TRBD2. Germline V gene data show CDR1 as ENHRY and CDR2 as SYGVKD. CDR3 length equals 15 residues. V shed 6 bases, J shed 0 bases, and the junction held 3 bases outside the gene matches. The CDR3 is CAIRLTSGDQETQYF. CDR3 nucleotides: TGTGCCATCAGGTTGACTAGCGGGGACCAAGAGACCCAGTACTTC.

This chain uses TRBV29-1 with TRBJ2-3; D unresolved. This CDR3 contains 13 residues. V lost 4 bases and J 2 bases, leaving 10 bases between the germline ends. In germline, CDR1 is SQVTM, CDR2 ANQGSEA. CDR3 region: CSVVWWATDTQYF. The CDR3 nucleotides read TGCAGCGTTGTGTGGTGGGCCACAGATACGCAGTATTTT.

J is TRBJ1-2 and V is TRBV7-9; possibly TRBD1 for D (6 bases). V lost 5 bases, J lost 4 bases, and 20 bases lay in between. Germline V gene sequence: CDR1 SEHNR, CDR2 FQNEAQ (reference sequence). The CDR3 has 16 amino acids. In DNA, the CDR3 is TGTGCCAGCAGCCCGGGGGGAAACAGGGTTTTCTATGGCTACACCTTC. Amino acids: CASSPGGNRVFYGYTF.

The chain's CDR3 is CSVRGGEAFF. CDR3 nucleotide sequence: TGCAGCGTACGGGGGGGCGAAGCTTTCTTT. The gene calls are TRBV29-1 and TRBJ1-1; D may be TRBD1 (6 bases). Looked up from germline, CDR1 is SQVTM and CDR2 is ANQGSEA. The CDR3 contains 10 residues. V lost 6 bases to trimming and J lost 8 bases, with 10 bases between them. Variable domain in full (rest from reference TRBV29-1 and TRBJ1-1): SAVISQKPSRDICQRGTSLTIQCQVDSQVTMMFWYRQQPGQSLTLIATANQGSEATYESGFVIDKFPISRPNLTFSTLTVSNMSPEDSSIYLCSVRGGEAFFGQGTRLTVV.

The chain has TRBV11-2 and TRBJ2-3; 7 bases line up with TRBD2. With 4 bases clipped from V and 4 bases from J, the junction kept 20 bases outside the gene matches. This CDR3 comprises 19 residues. Per the germline V gene, CDR1 is SGHAT and CDR2 is FQNNGV. The CDR3 sequence: CASSSKKGAGSASADTQYF. In nucleotides, the CDR3 is TGTGCCAGCAGCTCGAAGAAGGGAGCGGGATCAGCTAGTGCAGATACGCAGTATTTT.